This T cell receptor (beta chain) was documented in a study of vaccination and CD4 T cells after COVID-19. Study details: Stimulation of cells relied on overlapping spike peptides derived from SARS-CoV-2, HCoV-NL63, HCoV-OC43 and HCoV-229E. Every culture used as a control got a CEFX pool, an HIV-1 Nef pool, or no peptide.

Germline assignment: CDR1 DFQATT and CDR2 SNEGSKA (reference sequence). V was trimmed by 2 bases and J by 4 bases, leaving 14 bases between them. This CDR3 is 15 amino acids long. Documented treatment: approximately 9-day PBMC culture with coronavirus spike peptide pools or control peptides (ViraFEST assay). Turning to this clonotype: Its cognate antigen is unknown.

The assay that was used to sequence DNA from cultured CD4+ T cells was the Oncomine TCR Beta short-read assay. In this case, cultured CD4+ T cells provided the extracted genomic DNA. One entry per CDR3 protein results from TCRdb running MiXCR on the PCR reads. The profile shows around 11,000 distinct CDR3 sequences, about 38% of them singletons. The rearrangement links TRBV20-1 to TRBJ1-4; D gene unclear. The specimen comprised CD4+ T cells from blood, cultured in vitro, sampled after SARS-CoV-2 vaccination. This receptor was obtained from a human donor who had recovered from COVID-19. CDR3 region: CSARSRLGNNEKLFF. The CDR3 DNA reads TGCAGTGCTAGATCCAGACTGGGCAATAATGAAAAACTGTTTTTT.